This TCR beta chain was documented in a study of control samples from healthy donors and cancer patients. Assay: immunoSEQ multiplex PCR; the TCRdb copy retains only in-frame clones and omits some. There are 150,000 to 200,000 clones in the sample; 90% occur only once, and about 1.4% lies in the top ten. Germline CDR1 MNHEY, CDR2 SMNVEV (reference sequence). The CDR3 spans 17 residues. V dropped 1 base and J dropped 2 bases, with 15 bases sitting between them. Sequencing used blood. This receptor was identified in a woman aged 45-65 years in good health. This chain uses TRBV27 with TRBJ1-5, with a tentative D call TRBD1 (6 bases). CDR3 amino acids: CASSLLERGGGNQPQHF. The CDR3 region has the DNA TGTGCCAGCAGTTTATTGGAGAGGGGGGGCGGCAATCAGCCCCAGCATTTT.